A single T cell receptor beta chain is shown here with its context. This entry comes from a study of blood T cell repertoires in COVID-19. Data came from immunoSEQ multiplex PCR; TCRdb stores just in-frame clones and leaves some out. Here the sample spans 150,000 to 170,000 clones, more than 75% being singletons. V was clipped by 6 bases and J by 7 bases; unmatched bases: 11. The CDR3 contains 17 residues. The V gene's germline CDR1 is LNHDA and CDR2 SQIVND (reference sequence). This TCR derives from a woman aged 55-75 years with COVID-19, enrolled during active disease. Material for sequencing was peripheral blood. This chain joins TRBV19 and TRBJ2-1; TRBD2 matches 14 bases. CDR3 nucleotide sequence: TGTGCCAGTAGGGGACTAGCGGGGGTTGGGAAGCCGAATGAGCAGTTCTTC. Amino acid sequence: CASRGLAGVGKPNEQFF.